The T cell receptor (beta chain) under discussion was sequenced for a study of T cell responses to AZD1222 COVID-19 vaccine. Comment on this clone: Its antigen is unknown.

V lost 5 bases, J lost 2 bases, and 6 bases lay in between. Germline V gene data show CDR1 as DFQATT and CDR2 as SNEGSKA (reference sequence). The CDR3 length is 11 residues. This table comes from immunoSEQ multiplex PCR, and its TCRdb copy is limited to in-frame clones, with some not included. This table has 100,000 or so clones, approximately 87% appearing once. Whole-study results and caveats: The span of vaccine-associated CD4 TCRs extended across spike, with dominance at 160-218 and 743-854. Nearly half of spike-specific TCRs reportedly target unmutated variant regions. Repertoires were obtained only post-peak T cell response.

The receptor comes from an adult in good health. The sequenced sample was peripheral blood, obtained on day 0 of AZD1222 vaccination. The rearrangement uses TRBV20-1 and TRBJ1-2, with D hard to call. The CDR3 bases are TGCAGTGCTCTAGACAACTATGGCTACACCTTC. This gives the protein CSALDNYGYTF.